What follows are 3 T cell receptor beta chains derived from one specimen sequenced in a study of T cell responses to AZD1222 COVID-19 vaccine. The table came from immunoSEQ multiplex PCR; TCRdb's copy has only in-frame clones and leaves some out. This sample has some 180,000 clones, with just over 90% found just once. The sequenced sample was peripheral blood, obtained 28 days after the second dose of the MenACWY control vaccine. The receptors come from an adult who received the MenACWY meningococcal vaccine as a control.

This chain joins TRBV6-5 and TRBJ1-5; 7 bases fit TRBD1. The CDR3 runs 15 residues. CDR1 is MNHEY and CDR2 is SVGAGI in the germline V gene. The V and J ends lost 5 bases and 6 bases, in that order; junction bases with no gene match: 10. The CDR3 DNA is TGTGCCAGCAGTCGGGAAGGGGGCCTGGGTCAGCCCCAGCATTTT. Its translation is CASSREGGLGQPQHF.

This clone was seen once. The chain recombines TRBV28 with TRBJ1-2; D remains unclear. The CDR3 loop spans 14 amino acids. The germline V gene encodes CDR1 MDHEN and CDR2 SYDVKM. Trimming pared 6 bases from V and 2 bases from J, leaving 13 bases between. CDR3 protein: CASSPSDGNYGYTF. The CDR3 coding sequence is TGTGCCAGCAGCCCATCCGACGGGAACTATGGCTACACCTTC.

The chain employs TRBV27 and TRBJ2-7; TRBD1 matches at 7 bases. This CDR3 contains 14 residues. Germline V lookup: CDR1 MNHEY, CDR2 SMNVEV (reference sequence). The V gene end was trimmed by 6 bases and the J gene end by 4 bases; junction bases not matched to a gene: 9. The CDR3 DNA is TGTGCCAGCAGAGGGGGCCGCCCTTATTACGAGCAGTACTTC. This encodes CASRGGRPYYEQYF.